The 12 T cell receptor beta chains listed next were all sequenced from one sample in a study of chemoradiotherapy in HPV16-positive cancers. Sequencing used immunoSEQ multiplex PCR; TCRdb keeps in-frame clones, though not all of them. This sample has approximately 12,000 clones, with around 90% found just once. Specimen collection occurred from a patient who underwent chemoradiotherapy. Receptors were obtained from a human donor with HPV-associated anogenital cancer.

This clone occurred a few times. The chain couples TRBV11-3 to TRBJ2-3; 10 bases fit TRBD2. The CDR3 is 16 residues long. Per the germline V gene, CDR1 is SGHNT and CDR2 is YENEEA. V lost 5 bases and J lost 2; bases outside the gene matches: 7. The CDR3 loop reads CASSKGLAVSTDTQYF. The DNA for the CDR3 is TGTGCCAGCAGCAAAGGACTAGCGGTATCCACAGATACGCAGTATTTT.

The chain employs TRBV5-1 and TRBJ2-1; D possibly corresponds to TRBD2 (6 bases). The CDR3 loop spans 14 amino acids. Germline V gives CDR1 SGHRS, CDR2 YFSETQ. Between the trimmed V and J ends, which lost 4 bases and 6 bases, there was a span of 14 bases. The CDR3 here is CASSPSGDGNEQFF. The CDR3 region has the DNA TGCGCCAGCAGCCCCTCGGGAGACGGCAATGAGCAGTTCTTC.

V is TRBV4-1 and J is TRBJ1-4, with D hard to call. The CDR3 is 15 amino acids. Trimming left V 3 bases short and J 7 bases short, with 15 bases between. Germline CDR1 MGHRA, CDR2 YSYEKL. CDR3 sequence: CASSHGWLGGEKLFF. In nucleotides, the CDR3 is TGCGCCAGCAGCCACGGGTGGTTGGGAGGTGAAAAACTGTTTTTT.

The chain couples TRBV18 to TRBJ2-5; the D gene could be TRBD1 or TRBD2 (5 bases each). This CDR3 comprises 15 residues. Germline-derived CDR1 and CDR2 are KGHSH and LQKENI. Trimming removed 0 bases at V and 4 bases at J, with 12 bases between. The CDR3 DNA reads TGTGCCAGCTCACCACCTTCCCAAGGGACAGAGACCCAGTACTTC. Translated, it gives CASSPPSQGTETQYF.

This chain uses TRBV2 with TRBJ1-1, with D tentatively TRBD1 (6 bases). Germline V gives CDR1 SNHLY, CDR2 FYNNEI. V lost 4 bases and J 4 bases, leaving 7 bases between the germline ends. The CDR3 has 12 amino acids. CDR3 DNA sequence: TGTGCCAGCAGTGTCAGGGGCACTGAAGCTTTCTTT. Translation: CASSVRGTEAFF.

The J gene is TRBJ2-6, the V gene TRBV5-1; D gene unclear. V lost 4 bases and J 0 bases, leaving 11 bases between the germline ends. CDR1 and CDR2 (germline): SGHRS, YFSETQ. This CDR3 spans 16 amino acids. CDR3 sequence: CASSLNEVSGANVLTF. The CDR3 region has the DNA TGCGCCAGCAGCCTCAACGAGGTCTCTGGGGCCAACGTCCTGACTTTC.

The CDR3 here is CASSQEVGALKETQYF. CDR3 nucleotides: TGTGCCAGCAGCCAAGAAGTGGGAGCATTAAAAGAGACCCAGTACTTC. V is TRBV14 and J is TRBJ2-5; a possible D gene is TRBD2 (5 bases). CDR1 SGHDN and CDR2 FVKESK come from the germline V gene. This CDR3 spans 16 amino acids. The V end was cut by 0 bases, the J end by 3 bases, with 14 bases between.

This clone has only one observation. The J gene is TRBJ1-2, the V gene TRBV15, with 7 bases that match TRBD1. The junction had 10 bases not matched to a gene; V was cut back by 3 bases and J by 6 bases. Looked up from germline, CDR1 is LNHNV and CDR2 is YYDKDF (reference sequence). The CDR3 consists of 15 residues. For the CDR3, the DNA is TGTGCCACCAGCAGCCCCGCCCGGGACAGAGATGGCTACACCTTC. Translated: CATSSPARDRDGYTF.

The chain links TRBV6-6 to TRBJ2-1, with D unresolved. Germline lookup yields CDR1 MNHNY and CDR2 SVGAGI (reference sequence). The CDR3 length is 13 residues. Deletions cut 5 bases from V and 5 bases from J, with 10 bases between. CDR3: CASSMGANNEQFF. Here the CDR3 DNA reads TGTGCCAGCAGTATGGGCGCGAACAATGAGCAGTTCTTC.

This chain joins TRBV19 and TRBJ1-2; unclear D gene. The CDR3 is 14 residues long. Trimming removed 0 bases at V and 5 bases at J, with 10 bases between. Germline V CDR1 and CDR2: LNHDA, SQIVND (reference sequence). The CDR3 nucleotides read TGTGCCAGTAGTATAGAGTTCCGAGGGTATGGCTACACCTTC. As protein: CASSIEFRGYGYTF.

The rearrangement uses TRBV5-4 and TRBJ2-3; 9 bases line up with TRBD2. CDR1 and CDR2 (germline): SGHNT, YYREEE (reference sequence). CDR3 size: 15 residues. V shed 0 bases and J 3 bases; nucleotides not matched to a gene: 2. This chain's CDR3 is CASSLETSGTDTQYF. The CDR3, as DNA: TGTGCCAGCAGCTTGGAGACTAGCGGTACAGATACGCAGTATTTT.

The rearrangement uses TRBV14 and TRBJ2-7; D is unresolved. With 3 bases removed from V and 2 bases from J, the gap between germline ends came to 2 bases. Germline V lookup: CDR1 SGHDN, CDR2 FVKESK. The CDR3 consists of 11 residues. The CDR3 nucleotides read TGTGCCAGCAGCCACGCCTACGAGCAGTACTTC. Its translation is CASSHAYEQYF.